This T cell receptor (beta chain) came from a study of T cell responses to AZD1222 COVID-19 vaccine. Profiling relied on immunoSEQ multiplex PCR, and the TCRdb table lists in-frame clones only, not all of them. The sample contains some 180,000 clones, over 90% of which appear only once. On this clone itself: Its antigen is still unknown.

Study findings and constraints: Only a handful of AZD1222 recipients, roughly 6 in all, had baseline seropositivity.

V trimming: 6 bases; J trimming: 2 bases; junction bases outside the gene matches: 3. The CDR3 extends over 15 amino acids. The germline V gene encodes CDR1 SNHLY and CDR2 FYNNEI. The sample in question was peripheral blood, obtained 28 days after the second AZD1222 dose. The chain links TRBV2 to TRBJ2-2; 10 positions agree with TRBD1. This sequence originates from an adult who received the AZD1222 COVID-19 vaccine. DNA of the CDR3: TGTGCCAGCAGGAGACAGGGGGCTAACACCGGGGAGCTGTTTTTT. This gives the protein CASRRQGANTGELFF. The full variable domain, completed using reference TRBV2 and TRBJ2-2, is EPEVTQTPSHQVTQMGQEVILRCVPISNHLYFYWYRQILGQKVEFLVSFYNNEISEKSEIFDDQFSVERPDGSNFTLKIRSTKLEDSAMYFCASRRQGANTGELFFGEGSRLTVL.